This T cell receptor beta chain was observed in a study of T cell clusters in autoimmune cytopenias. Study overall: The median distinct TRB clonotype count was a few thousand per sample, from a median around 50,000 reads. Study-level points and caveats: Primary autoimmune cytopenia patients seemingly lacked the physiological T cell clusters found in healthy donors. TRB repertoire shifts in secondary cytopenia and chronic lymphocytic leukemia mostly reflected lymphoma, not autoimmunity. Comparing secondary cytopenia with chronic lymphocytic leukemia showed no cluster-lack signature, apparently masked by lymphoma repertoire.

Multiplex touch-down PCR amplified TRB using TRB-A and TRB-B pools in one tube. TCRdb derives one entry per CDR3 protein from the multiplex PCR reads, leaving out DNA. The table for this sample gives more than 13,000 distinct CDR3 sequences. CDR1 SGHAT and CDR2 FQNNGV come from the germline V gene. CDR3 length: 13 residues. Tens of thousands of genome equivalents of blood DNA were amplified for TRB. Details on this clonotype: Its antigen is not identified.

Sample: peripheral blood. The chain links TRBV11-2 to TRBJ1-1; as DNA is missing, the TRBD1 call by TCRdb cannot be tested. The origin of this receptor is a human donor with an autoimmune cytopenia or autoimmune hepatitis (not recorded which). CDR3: CASSLQGRTEAFF.